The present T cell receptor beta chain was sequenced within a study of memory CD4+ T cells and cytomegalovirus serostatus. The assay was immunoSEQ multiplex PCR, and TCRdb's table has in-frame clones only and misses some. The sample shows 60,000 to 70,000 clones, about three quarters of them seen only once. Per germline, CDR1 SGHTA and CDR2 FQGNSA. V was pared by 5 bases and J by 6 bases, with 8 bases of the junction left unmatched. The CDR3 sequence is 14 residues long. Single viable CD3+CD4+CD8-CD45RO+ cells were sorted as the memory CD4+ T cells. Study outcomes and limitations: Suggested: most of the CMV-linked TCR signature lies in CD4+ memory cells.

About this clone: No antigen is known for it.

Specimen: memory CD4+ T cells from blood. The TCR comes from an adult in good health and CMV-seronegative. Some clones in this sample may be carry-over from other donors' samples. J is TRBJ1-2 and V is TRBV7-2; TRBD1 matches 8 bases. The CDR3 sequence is CASSARQGLNGYTF. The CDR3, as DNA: TGTGCCAGCAGCGCTAGACAGGGGTTAAATGGCTACACCTTC. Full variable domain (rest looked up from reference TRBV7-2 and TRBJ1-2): GAGVSQSPSNKVTEKGKDVELRCDPISGHTALYWYRQSLGQGLEFLIYFQGNSAPDKSGLPSDRFSAERTGGSVSTLTIQRTQQEDSAVYLCASSARQGLNGYTFGSGTRLTVV.